The 32 T cell receptor beta chains below all came from one sample that was sequenced in a study of blood T cell repertoires in COVID-19. Profiled with immunoSEQ multiplex PCR; TCRdb holds only in-frame clones, not every one. This sample has hundreds of thousands of clones, with more than 75% found just once. The material sequenced was PBMCs or T cells enriched from blood (not recorded which). The receptors here all came from a woman in her forties or fifties who had recovered from COVID-19.

The V and J genes are TRBV30 and TRBJ1-1, with no clear D. CDR1 and CDR2 (germline): GTSNPN, SVGIG (reference sequence). The CDR3 length is 13 residues. V was cut by 0 bases and J by 10 bases, with 15 bases left in between. In DNA form, the CDR3 reads TGTGCCTGGAGTGTACGGTCCCCGAGTGCAGCTTTCTTT. Its translation is CAWSVRSPSAAFF. The complete variable domain, with remaining parts taken from reference TRBV30 and TRBJ1-1, reads SQTIHQWPATLVQPVGSPLSLECTVEGTSNPNLYWYRQAAGRGLQLLFYSVGIGQISSEVPQNLSASRPQDRQFILSSKKLLLSDSGFYLCAWSVRSPSAAFFGQGTRLTVV.

CDR3 sequence: CASSSLAGGTYEQYF. CDR3 sequence (DNA): TGTGCCAGCAGTTCATTAGCGGGGGGAACATACGAGCAGTACTTC. V is TRBV28 and J is TRBJ2-7; the match to TRBD2 covers 10 bases. This CDR3 contains 15 residues. Germline V gene lookup returns CDR1 MDHEN and CDR2 SYDVKM. Trimming took 4 bases from V and 4 from J; bases not matched to a gene: 7.

The chain is built from TRBV5-1 and TRBJ2-3; 13 bases align to TRBD2. The V segment lost 4 bases and the J segment 9 bases; nucleotides outside the gene matches: 11. The CDR3 is 16 amino acids. The germline V gene encodes CDR1 SGHRS and CDR2 YFSETQ. The CDR3 spells CASSMEGLAGLRTQYF. For the CDR3, the DNA is TGCGCCAGCAGCATGGAGGGACTAGCGGGGCTGAGAACGCAGTATTTT. Combining the CDR3 with reference TRBV5-1 and TRBJ2-3 gives the whole variable domain KAGVTQTPRYLIKTRGQQVTLSCSPISGHRSVSWYQQTPGQGLQFLFEYFSETQRNKGNFPGRFSGRQFSNSRSEMNVSTLELGDSALYLCASSMEGLAGLRTQYFGPGTRLTVL.

Only one count was recorded for this clone. The J gene is TRBJ2-1, the V gene TRBV10-2; D is ambiguous. The CDR3 extends over 13 amino acids. The V gene lost 4 bases and the J gene lost 6 bases, with 10 bases spanning the gap. CDR1 is WSHSY and CDR2 is SAAADI in the germline V gene. The chain's CDR3 is CASSAPTGNEQFF. DNA of the CDR3: TGCGCCAGCAGTGCCCCGACGGGCAATGAGCAGTTCTTC.

This rearrangement joins TRBV9 to TRBJ1-2, with 7 positions matching TRBD1. V was clipped by 0 bases and J by 4 bases; unmatched bases: 18. Germline CDR1 reads SGDLS; CDR2 reads YYNGEE. This CDR3 is 19 amino acids long. CDR3 loop: CASSVGFPTDRAAVYGYTF. In DNA, the CDR3 is TGTGCCAGCAGCGTAGGATTCCCGACAGACAGGGCGGCCGTCTATGGCTACACCTTC.

A single count supports this clone. The rearrangement joins TRBV10-3 to TRBJ1-1, with D uncertain. Germline CDR1 is ENHRY and CDR2 is SYGVKD. V lost 0 bases and J lost 12, with 8 bases in between. CDR3 length: 11 amino acids. CDR3 DNA sequence: TGTGCCATCAGTGAGTCGCGGTGGACTTTCTTT. Translating gives CAISESRWTFF.

The rearrangement links TRBV18 to TRBJ1-2, with D unclear. V was clipped by 1 base and J by 1 base, with 10 bases between them. Looked up from germline, CDR1 is KGHSH and CDR2 is LQKENI. This CDR3 comprises 15 residues. CDR3 loop: CASSPLEQINYGYTF. CDR3 sequence (DNA): TGTGCCAGCTCACCACTTGAACAGATTAACTATGGCTACACCTTC.

The genes are TRBV5-4 and TRBJ2-2, with TRBD2 matching over 8 bases. Germline loops: CDR1 SGHNT, CDR2 YYREEE (reference sequence). This CDR3 has 15 residues. V lost 2 bases, J lost 0 bases, and 0 bases stayed unmatched. CDR3 amino acids: CASSFGRANTGELFF. The CDR3 DNA reads as TGTGCCAGCAGCTTCGGGAGGGCGAACACCGGGGAGCTGTTTTTT.

The CDR3: CASSSQGSSGNTIYF. CDR3 in DNA: TGTGCCAGCAGCTCACAGGGGAGCTCTGGAAACACCATATATTTT. The chain recombines TRBV7-2 with TRBJ1-3; 7 nucleotides agree with TRBD1. J lost 0 bases, V lost 4 bases, and 3 bases had no gene match. This CDR3 is built from 15 residues. CDR1 is SGHTA and CDR2 is FQGNSA in the germline V gene.

This clone was recorded once. This chain uses TRBV5-1 with TRBJ2-7; 10 bases are shared with TRBD1. V dropped 4 bases and J dropped 1; count of bases not matched to a gene: 8. Per the germline V gene, CDR1 is SGHRS and CDR2 is YFSETQ. The CDR3 has 16 amino acids. The CDR3 loop is CASSVGPGQGSYEQYF. The CDR3 DNA is TGCGCCAGCAGCGTAGGTCCGGGACAGGGGTCCTACGAGCAGTACTTC.

This sequence joins TRBV29-1 and TRBJ1-1; D remains unclear. Looked up from germline, CDR1 is SQVTM and CDR2 is ANQGSEA. The V and J ends lost 4 bases and 6 bases respectively, with 18 bases between them. The CDR3 is made up of 14 amino acids. For the CDR3, the DNA is TGCAGCGTTGCTAGGCTGATTTCTGGTGCTGAAGCTTTCTTT. This gives the protein CSVARLISGAEAFF.

This chain joins TRBV4-3 and TRBJ1-1; weak D call: TRBD1 (6 bases). The germline CDR1 and CDR2 sequences are LGHNA and YSLEER. V lost 0 bases and J lost 0, with 11 bases in between. The CDR3 has 16 residues. CDR3 region: CASSQDTGRLNTEAFF. As DNA, the CDR3 is TGCGCCAGCAGCCAAGACACAGGGCGGCTGAACACTGAAGCTTTCTTT.

The genes are TRBV15 and TRBJ2-3; D uncertain. The V gene's germline CDR1 is LNHNV and CDR2 YYDKDF (reference sequence). This CDR3 comprises 15 residues. V lost 0 bases, J lost 0 bases, and 7 bases lay in between. The CDR3 sequence: CATSRDSISTDTQYF. The CDR3 nucleotides read TGTGCCACCAGCAGAGATAGCATCAGCACAGATACGCAGTATTTT.

The V call is TRBV7-8, the J call TRBJ2-7, with TRBD1 matching 11 bases. The length of the CDR3 is 16 residues. The junction had 6 bases not matched to a gene; V was cut back by 4 bases and J by 1 base. Per germline, CDR1 SGHVS and CDR2 FQNEAQ. The CDR3 loop reads CASSWDRDRGSYEQYF. In nucleotides, the CDR3 is TGTGCCAGCAGCTGGGACCGGGACAGGGGGTCCTACGAGCAGTACTTC.

The DNA for the CDR3 is TGTGCCAGCAGTTACCCGGACAGGGCTCCCTATGGCTACACCTTC. Amino acids: CASSYPDRAPYGYTF. The rearrangement links TRBV6-5 to TRBJ1-2; 8 bases line up with TRBD1. There are 15 residues in the CDR3. CDR1 is MNHEY, CDR2 SVGAGI, per germline. The V gene end was trimmed by 2 bases and the J gene end by 4 bases; junction bases not matched to a gene: 6.

J is TRBJ1-6 and V is TRBV28, with D possibly TRBD1 on 6 matching bases. The CDR3 length is 16 residues. Germline V gives CDR1 MDHEN, CDR2 SYDVKM. The ends were cut back, 7 bases at V and 10 bases at J, with 23 bases in the middle. CDR3 bases: TGTGCCAGCACCTCCCCGGCGGGGGCGCGGCAATCACCCCTCCACTTT. Its translation: CASTSPAGARQSPLHF.

The chain employs TRBV14 and TRBJ2-7; D not resolved. Germline V gene data show CDR1 as SGHDN and CDR2 as FVKESK. Trimming removed 3 bases at V and 7 bases at J, with 13 bases between. The length of the CDR3 is 13 residues. CDR3 region: CASSHPPRREQYF. The CDR3, as DNA: TGTGCCAGCAGCCACCCCCCTCGTCGGGAGCAGTACTTC. The full variable domain, completed using reference TRBV14 and TRBJ2-7, is EAGVTQFPSHSVIEKGQTVTLRCDPISGHDNLYWYRRVMGKEIKFLLHFVKESKQDESGMPNNRFLAERTGGTYSTLKVQPAELEDSGVYFCASSHPPRREQYFGPGTRLTVT.

The gene calls are TRBV7-2 and TRBJ2-3, with 14 nucleotides matching TRBD2. V lost 0 bases to trimming and J lost 2 bases; unmatched junction nucleotides: 7. CDR1 is SGHTA and CDR2 is FQGNSA in the germline V gene. The CDR3 runs to 19 residues. CDR3 region: CASSLAPKTSGRATDTQYF. CDR3 bases: TGTGCCAGCAGCTTAGCGCCTAAGACTAGCGGGAGGGCCACAGATACGCAGTATTTT.

The chain links TRBV7-6 to TRBJ2-7, with 9 bases lining up with TRBD2. Germline CDR1 is SGHVS and CDR2 is FNYEAQ. This CDR3 comprises 14 residues. V was pared by 5 bases and J by 5 bases, with 7 bases of the junction left unmatched. CDR3 in amino acids: CASSVSSGVHEQYF. DNA for the CDR3: TGTGCCAGCAGCGTGTCTAGCGGGGTCCACGAGCAGTACTTC.

V is TRBV6-5 and J is TRBJ1-1, with 7 bases that match TRBD1. This CDR3 region has 13 residues. Germline-derived CDR1 and CDR2 are MNHEY and SVGAGI. V lost 8 bases to trimming and J lost 4 bases; unmatched junction nucleotides: 7. CDR3 coding DNA: TGTGCCAGCCGGGGACAGAAACTCACTGAAGCTTTCTTT. Translated: CASRGQKLTEAFF.

The V gene is TRBV9, the J gene TRBJ2-2, with a weak D call TRBD2 (6 bases). The V end was cut by 0 bases, the J end by 2 bases, with 17 bases between. Germline-derived CDR1 and CDR2 are SGDLS and YYNGEE. This CDR3 contains 18 residues. The CDR3 is CASSVGEVGTVNTGELFF. Written as DNA, the CDR3 is TGTGCCAGCAGCGTAGGGGAGGTTGGGACGGTAAACACCGGGGAGCTGTTTTTT.

The J gene is TRBJ1-4, the V gene TRBV11-2; the match to TRBD1 covers 10 bases. V was pared by 5 bases and J by 4 bases, with 4 bases of the junction left unmatched. From germline, CDR1 is SGHAT and CDR2 FQNNGV. This CDR3 spans 15 amino acids. The CDR3 loop is CASSPRDRGNEKLFF. Written as DNA, the CDR3 is TGTGCCAGCAGCCCCCGGGACAGGGGTAATGAAAAACTGTTTTTT.

This chain joins TRBV7-8 and TRBJ2-7; TRBD2 might be the D (6 bases). V lost 2 bases to trimming and J lost 0 bases, with 14 bases between them. This CDR3 contains 16 residues. Germline V gives CDR1 SGHVS, CDR2 FQNEAQ. The CDR3 DNA reads TGTGCCAGCAGCTTATGGACTATCCGGAGCTCCTACGAGCAGTACTTC. It specifies CASSLWTIRSSYEQYF.

The rearrangement links TRBV6-2 or TRBV6-3 to TRBJ2-2; D possibly corresponds to TRBD1 (5 bases). Germline CDR1 MNHEY, CDR2 SVGEGT. The ends were cut back, 7 bases at V and 5 bases at J, with 14 bases in the middle. The CDR3 length is 14 residues. In nucleotides, the CDR3 is TGTGCCAGCAACCCCACCGACAGAACCGGGGAGCTGTTTTTT. Protein product: CASNPTDRTGELFF.

The J gene is TRBJ1-6, the V gene TRBV15, with D tentatively TRBD1 (6 bases). CDR1 is LNHNV and CDR2 is YYDKDF in the germline V gene (reference sequence). V lost 1 base, J lost 4 bases, and 11 bases lay in between. This CDR3 region has 16 residues. The CDR3 here is CATSRGRGAYNSPLHF. The CDR3 DNA reads as TGTGCCACCAGCAGAGGCCGGGGGGCATATAATTCACCCCTCCACTTT.

The CDR3 region has the DNA TGTGCCAGCAGGGTTCGGTTAGGACAGGGGTCTGGAAACACCATATATTTT. The encoded protein is CASRVRLGQGSGNTIYF. The chain uses TRBV7-2 and TRBJ1-3; 9 nucleotides match TRBD1. CDR3 length equals 17 residues. Germline V gives CDR1 SGHTA, CDR2 FQGNSA. Trimming removed 6 bases from V and 1 base from J; junction bases left unmatched: 10. The full variable domain, rest sourced from reference TRBV7-2 and TRBJ1-3, is GAGVSQSPSNKVTEKGKDVELRCDPISGHTALYWYRQSLGQGLEFLIYFQGNSAPDKSGLPSDRFSAERTGGSVSTLTIQRTQQEDSAVYLCASRVRLGQGSGNTIYFGEGSWLTVV.

This clone was observed a single time. This rearrangement joins TRBV2 to TRBJ1-1, with a weak D call TRBD1 (5 bases). The V end lost 4 bases, the J end lost 1 base, and 10 bases lay between the germline ends. The V gene's germline CDR1 is SNHLY and CDR2 FYNNEI. The CDR3 runs 14 residues. CDR3 amino acids: CASSAQTGNTEAFF. DNA for the CDR3: TGTGCCAGCAGTGCGCAAACAGGGAACACTGAAGCTTTCTTT.

J is TRBJ1-5 and V is TRBV29-1; TRBD1 is a possible D gene (5 bases). V was trimmed by 5 bases and J by 6 bases, leaving 17 bases between them. The CDR3 is 14 amino acids. Germline V CDR1 and CDR2: SQVTM, ANQGSEA. The CDR3 sequence: CSVSTAIECQPQHF. The DNA of the CDR3 is TGCAGCGTTTCGACAGCCATTGAATGTCAGCCCCAGCATTTT. Full variable domain (outside the CDR3, taken from reference TRBV29-1 and TRBJ1-5): SAVISQKPSRDICQRGTSLTIQCQVDSQVTMMFWYRQQPGQSLTLIATANQGSEATYESGFVIDKFPISRPNLTFSTLTVSNMSPEDSSIYLCSVSTAIECQPQHFGDGTRLSIL.

V is TRBV7-9 and J is TRBJ2-1; TRBD2 matches 9 bases. The trim removed 5 bases at V and 6 bases at J, leaving 8 bases unmatched. Germline-derived CDR1 and CDR2 are SEHNR and FQNEAQ (reference sequence). The CDR3 spans 15 residues. The CDR3 protein is CASSVSGSFTNEQFF. CDR3 in DNA: TGTGCCAGCAGCGTTAGCGGGAGTTTCACCAATGAGCAGTTCTTC.

This chain connects TRBV11-2 to TRBJ1-6; maybe TRBD1 (5 bases). CDR1 is SGHAT, CDR2 FQNNGV, per germline. Trimming stripped 0 bases from V and 7 bases from J, with 10 bases between. This CDR3 comprises 15 residues. As DNA, the CDR3 is TGTGCCAGCAGCTTAGATGCGACAGTCAATTCACCCCTCCACTTT. This gives the protein CASSLDATVNSPLHF.

The chain carries TRBV5-1 and TRBJ2-5; TRBD2 agrees at 14 bases. V shed 2 bases and J 4 bases; nucleotides not matched to a gene: 7. Germline-derived CDR1 and CDR2 are SGHRS and YFSETQ. The CDR3 extends over 17 amino acids. The CDR3 nucleotides are TGCGCCAGCAGCTTCCCTTTGACTAGCGGGGGGGCAGAGACCCAGTACTTC. Translated, it gives CASSFPLTSGGAETQYF.

The V call is TRBV10-2, the J call TRBJ2-7; TRBD2 matches 10 bases. V dropped 2 bases and J dropped 4; count of bases not matched to a gene: 8. In germline, CDR1 is WSHSY, CDR2 SAAADI. The CDR3 totals 16 residues. This CDR3 is CASSEMAASGSYEQYF. DNA for the CDR3: TGCGCCAGCAGTGAGATGGCGGCTAGCGGGAGTTACGAGCAGTACTTC.